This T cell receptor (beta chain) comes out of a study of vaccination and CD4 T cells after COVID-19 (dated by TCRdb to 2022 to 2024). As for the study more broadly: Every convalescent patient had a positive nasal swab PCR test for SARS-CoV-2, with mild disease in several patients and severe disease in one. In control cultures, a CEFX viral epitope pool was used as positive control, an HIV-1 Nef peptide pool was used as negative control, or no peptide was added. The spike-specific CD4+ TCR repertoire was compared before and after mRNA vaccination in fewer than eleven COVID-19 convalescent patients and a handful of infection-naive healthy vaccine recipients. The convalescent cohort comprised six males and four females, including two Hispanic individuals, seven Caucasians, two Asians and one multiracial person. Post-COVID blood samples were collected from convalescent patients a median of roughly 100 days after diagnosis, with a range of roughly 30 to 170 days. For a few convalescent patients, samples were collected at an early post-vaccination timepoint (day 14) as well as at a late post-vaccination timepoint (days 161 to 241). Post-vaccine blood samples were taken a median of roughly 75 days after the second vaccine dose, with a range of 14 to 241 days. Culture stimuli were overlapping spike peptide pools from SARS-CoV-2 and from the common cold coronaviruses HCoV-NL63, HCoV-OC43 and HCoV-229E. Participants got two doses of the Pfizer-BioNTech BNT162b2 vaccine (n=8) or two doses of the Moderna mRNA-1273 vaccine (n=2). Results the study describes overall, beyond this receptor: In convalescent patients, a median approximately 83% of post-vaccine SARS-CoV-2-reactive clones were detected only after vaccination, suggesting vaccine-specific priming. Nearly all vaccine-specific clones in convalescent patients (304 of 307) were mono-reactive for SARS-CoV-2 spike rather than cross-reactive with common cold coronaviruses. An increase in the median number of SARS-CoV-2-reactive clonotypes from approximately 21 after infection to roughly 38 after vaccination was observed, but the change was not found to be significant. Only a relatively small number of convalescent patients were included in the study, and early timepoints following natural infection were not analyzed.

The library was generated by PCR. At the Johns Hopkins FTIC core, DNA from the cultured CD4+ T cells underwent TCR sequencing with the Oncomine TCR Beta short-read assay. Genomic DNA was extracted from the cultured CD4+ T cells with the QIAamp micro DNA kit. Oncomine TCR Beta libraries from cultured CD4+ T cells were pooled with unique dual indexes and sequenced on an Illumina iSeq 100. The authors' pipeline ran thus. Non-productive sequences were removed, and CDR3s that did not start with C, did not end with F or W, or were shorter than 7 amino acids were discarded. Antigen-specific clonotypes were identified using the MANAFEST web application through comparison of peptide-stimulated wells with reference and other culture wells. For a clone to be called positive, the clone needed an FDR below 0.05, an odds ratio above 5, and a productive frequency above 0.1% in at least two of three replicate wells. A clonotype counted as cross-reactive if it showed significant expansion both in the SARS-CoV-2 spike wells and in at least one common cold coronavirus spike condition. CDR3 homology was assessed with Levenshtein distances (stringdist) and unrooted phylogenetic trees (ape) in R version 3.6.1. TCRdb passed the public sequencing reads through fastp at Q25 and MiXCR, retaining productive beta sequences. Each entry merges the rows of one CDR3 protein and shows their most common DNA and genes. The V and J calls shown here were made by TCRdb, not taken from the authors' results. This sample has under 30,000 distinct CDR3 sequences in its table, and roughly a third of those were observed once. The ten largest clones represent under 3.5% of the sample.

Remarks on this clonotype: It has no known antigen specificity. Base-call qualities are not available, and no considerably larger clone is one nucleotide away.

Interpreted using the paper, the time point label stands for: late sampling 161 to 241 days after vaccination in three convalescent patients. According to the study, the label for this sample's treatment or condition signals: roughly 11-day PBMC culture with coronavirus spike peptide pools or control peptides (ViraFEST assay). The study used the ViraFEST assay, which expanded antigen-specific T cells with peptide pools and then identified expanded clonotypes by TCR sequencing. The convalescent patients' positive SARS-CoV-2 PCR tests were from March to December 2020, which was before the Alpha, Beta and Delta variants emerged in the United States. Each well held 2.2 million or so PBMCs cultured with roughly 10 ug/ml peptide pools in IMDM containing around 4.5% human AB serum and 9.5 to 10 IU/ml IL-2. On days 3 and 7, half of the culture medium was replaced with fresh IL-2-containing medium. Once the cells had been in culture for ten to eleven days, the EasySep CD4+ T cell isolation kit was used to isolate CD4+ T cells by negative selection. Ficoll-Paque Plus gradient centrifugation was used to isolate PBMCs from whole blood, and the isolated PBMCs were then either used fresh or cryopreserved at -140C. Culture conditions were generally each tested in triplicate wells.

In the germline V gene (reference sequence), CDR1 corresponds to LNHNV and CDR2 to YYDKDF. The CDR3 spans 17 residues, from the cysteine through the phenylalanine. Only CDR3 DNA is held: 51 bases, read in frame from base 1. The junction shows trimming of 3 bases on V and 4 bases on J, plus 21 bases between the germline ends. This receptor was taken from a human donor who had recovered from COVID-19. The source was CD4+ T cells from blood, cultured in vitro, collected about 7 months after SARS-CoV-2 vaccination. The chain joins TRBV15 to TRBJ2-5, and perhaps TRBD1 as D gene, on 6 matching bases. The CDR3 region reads CATSRAPSRGSGETQYF. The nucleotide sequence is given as TGTGCCACCAGCAGGGCTCCCAGTAGGGGGAGCGGAGAGACCCAGTACTTC.